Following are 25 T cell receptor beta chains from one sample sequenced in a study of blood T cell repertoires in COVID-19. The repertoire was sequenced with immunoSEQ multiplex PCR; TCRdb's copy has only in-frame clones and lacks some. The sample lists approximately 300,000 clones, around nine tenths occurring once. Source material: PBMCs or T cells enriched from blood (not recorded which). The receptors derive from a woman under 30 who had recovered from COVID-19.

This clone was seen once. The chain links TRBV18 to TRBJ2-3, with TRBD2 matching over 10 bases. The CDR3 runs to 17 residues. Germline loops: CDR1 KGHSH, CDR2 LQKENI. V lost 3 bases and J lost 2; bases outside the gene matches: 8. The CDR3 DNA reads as TGTGCCAGCTCACCTTACCAGCGGGGGGGATCCACAGATACGCAGTATTTT. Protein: CASSPYQRGGSTDTQYF.

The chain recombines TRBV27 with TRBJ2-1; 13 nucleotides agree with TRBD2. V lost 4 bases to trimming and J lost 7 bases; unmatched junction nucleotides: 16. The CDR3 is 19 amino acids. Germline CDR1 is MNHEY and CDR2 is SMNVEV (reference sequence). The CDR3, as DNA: TGTGCCAGCAGTTCCGAACTAGCGGGAGGGCGATCATGGGGGAATGAGCAGTTCTTC. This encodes CASSSELAGGRSWGNEQFF.

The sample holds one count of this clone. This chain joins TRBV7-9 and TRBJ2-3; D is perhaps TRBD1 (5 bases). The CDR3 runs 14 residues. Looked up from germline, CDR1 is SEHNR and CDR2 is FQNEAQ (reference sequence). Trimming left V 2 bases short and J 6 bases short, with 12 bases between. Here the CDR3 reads CASSLNGAGDTQYF. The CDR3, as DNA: TGTGCCAGCAGCTTAAATGGGGCAGGGGATACGCAGTATTTT. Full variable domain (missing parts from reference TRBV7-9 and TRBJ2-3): DTGVSQNPRHKITKRGQNVTFRCDPISEHNRLYWYRQTLGQGPEFLTYFQNEAQLEKSRLLSDRFSAERPKGSFSTLEIQRTEQGDSAMYLCASSLNGAGDTQYFGPGTRLTVL.

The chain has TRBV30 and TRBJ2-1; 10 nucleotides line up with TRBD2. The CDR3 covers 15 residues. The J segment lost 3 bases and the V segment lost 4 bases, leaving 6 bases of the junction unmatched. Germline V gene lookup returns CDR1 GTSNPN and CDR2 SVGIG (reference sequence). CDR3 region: CAWKTLAGGYNEQFF. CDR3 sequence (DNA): TGTGCCTGGAAAACCTTAGCGGGGGGCTACAATGAGCAGTTCTTC.

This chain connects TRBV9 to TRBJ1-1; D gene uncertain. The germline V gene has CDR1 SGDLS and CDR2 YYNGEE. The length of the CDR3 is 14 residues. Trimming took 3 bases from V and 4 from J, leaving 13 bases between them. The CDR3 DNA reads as TGTGCCAGCAGCGCGGGAGGAGACGGCACTGAAGCTTTCTTT. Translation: CASSAGGDGTEAFF.

The CDR3 region is CASTSDTRMGNEQFF. Here the CDR3 DNA reads TGTGCCAGTACCTCCGACACCCGAATGGGTAATGAGCAGTTCTTC. The chain employs TRBV19 and TRBJ2-1; no reliable D call. The germline gives CDR1 LNHDA, CDR2 SQIVND (reference sequence). There are 15 residues in the CDR3. Trimming took off 7 bases at V and 7 bases at J, with 20 bases between the two ends.

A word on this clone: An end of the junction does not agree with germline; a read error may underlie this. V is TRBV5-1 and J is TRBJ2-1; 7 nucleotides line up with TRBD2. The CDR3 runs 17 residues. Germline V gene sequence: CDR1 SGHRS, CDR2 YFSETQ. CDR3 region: CASSPELATVAYDEQFF. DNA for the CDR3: TGCGCCAGCAGCCCGGAACTAGCGACCGTGGCCTACGATGAGCAGTTCTTC.

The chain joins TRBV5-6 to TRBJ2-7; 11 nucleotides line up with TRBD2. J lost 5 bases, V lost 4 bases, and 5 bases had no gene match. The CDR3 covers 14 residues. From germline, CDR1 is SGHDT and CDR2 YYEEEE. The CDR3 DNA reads TGTGCCAGCAGCCTTAGCGGGGGGGCCCACGAGCAGTACTTC. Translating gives CASSLSGGAHEQYF.

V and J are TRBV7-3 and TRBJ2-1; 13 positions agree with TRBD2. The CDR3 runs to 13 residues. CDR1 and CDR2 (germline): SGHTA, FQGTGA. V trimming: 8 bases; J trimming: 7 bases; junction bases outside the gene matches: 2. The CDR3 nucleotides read TGTGCCAGCGGGACTAGCGGGAAAAATGAGCAGTTCTTC. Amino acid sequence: CASGTSGKNEQFF.

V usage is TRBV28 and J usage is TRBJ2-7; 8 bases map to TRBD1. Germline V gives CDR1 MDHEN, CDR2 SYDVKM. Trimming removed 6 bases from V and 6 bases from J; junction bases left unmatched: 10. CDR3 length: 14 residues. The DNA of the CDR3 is TGTGCCAGCAGCCCCGGACAGGGTAAATCCGAGCAGTACTTC. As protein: CASSPGQGKSEQYF.

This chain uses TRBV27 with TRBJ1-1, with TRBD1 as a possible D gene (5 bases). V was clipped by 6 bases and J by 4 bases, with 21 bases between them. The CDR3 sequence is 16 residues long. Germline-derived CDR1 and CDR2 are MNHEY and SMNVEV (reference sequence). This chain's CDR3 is CASSPTAAGKGTEAFF. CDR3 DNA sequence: TGTGCCAGCAGCCCGACCGCGGCAGGGAAGGGCACTGAAGCTTTCTTT.

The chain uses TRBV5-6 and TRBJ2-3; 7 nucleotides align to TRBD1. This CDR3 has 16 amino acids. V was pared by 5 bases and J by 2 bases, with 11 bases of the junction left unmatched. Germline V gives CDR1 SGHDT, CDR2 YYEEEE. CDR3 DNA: TGTGCCAGCAGACTATACCGGGACAGCAACACAGATACGCAGTATTTT. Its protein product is CASRLYRDSNTDTQYF.

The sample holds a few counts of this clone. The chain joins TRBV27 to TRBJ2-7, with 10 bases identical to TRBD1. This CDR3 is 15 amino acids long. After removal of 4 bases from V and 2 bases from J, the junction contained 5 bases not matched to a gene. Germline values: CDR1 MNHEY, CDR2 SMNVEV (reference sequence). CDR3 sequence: CASSSGQGETYEQYF. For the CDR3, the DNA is TGTGCCAGCAGTTCAGGACAGGGGGAAACCTACGAGCAGTACTTC.

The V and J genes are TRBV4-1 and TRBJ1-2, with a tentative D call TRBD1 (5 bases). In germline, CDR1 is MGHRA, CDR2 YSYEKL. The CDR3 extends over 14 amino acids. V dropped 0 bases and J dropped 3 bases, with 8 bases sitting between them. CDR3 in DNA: TGCGCCAGCAGCCAAGATGACAGCTACTATGGCTACACCTTC. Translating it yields CASSQDDSYYGYTF.

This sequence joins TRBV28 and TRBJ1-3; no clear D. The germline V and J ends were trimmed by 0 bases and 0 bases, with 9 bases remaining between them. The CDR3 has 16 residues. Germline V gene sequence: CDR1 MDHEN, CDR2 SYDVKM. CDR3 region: CASSLWERRSGNTIYF. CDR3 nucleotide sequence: TGTGCCAGCAGTTTATGGGAGAGACGCTCTGGAAACACCATATATTTT.

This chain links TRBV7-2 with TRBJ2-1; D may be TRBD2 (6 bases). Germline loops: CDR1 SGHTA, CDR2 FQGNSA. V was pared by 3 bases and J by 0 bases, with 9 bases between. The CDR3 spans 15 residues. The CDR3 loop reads CASSLRGDSYNEQFF. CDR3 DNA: TGTGCCAGCAGCTTGCGCGGGGACTCCTACAATGAGCAGTTCTTC.

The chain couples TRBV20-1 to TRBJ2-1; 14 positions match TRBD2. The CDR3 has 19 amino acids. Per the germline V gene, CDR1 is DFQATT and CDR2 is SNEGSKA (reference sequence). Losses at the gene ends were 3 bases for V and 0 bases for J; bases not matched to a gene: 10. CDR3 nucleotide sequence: TGCAGTGCTAGTCCCGACGGACTAGCGGGAGGCCCCTCCTACAATGAGCAGTTCTTC. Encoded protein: CSASPDGLAGGPSYNEQFF.

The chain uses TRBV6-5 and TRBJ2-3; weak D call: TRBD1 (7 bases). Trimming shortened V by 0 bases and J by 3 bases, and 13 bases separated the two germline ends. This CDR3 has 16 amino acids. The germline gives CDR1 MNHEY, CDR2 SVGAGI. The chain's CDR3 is CASSYSWQGGTDTQYF. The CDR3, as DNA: TGTGCCAGCAGTTACTCGTGGCAGGGGGGAACAGATACGCAGTATTTT.

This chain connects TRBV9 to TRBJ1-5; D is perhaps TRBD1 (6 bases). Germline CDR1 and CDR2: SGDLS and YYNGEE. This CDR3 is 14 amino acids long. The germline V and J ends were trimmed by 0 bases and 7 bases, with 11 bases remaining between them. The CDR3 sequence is CASSVGTEGQPQHF. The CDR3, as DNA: TGTGCCAGCAGCGTAGGGACAGAAGGCCAGCCCCAGCATTTT.

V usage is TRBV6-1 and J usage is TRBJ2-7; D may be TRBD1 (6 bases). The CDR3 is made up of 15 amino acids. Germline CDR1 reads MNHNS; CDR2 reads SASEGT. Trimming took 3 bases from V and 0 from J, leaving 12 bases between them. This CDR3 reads CASSDRQDPSYEQYF. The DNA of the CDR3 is TGTGCCAGCAGTGATCGACAGGACCCCTCCTACGAGCAGTACTTC.

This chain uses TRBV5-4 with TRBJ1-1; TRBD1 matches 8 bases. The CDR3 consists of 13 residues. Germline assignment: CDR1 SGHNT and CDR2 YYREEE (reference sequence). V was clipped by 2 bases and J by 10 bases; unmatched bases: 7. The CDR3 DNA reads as TGTGCCAGCAGCTTACGGGACAGGTGGGGAGCTTTCTTT. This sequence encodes CASSLRDRWGAFF.

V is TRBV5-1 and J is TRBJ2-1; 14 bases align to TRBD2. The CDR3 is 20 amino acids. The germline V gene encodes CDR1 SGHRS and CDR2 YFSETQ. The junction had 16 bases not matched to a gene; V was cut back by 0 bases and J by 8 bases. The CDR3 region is CASSLVGHQGLAGVGYEQFF. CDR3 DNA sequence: TGCGCCAGCAGCTTGGTGGGACATCAGGGACTAGCGGGAGTTGGCTATGAGCAGTTCTTC.

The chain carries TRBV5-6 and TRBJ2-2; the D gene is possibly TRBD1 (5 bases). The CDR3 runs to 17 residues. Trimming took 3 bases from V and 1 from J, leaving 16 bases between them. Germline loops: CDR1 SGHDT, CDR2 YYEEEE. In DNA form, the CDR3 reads TGTGCCAGCAGCTACTCAGCGATGACAGAGAACACCGGGGAGCTGTTTTTT. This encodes CASSYSAMTENTGELFF.

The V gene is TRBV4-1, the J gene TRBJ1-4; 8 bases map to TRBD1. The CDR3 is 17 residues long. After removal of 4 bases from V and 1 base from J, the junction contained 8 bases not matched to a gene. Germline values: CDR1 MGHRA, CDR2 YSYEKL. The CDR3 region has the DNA TGCGCCAGCAGCCGAGGACAGGGTTTAGGAACTAATGAAAAACTGTTTTTT. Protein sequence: CASSRGQGLGTNEKLFF.

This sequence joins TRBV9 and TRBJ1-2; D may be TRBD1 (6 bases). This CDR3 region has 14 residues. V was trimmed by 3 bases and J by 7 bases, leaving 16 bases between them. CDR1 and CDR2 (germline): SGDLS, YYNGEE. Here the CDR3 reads CASSELQGYGGYTF. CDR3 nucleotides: TGTGCCAGCAGCGAACTTCAGGGGTATGGTGGCTACACCTTC.